This TCR beta chain was obtained from a study of T cell clonotyping in hematopoietic cell transplantation. Clones were read by immunoSEQ multiplex PCR, and TCRdb kept only the in-frame ones, dropping some. The sample has tens of thousands of clones; about 93% are singletons. As regards this clone: Its specificity is unknown.

Germline lookup yields CDR1 SGHNT and CDR2 YENEEA. V shed 4 bases and J shed 8 bases, with 12 bases lying between them. The CDR3 length is 13 residues. Findings and caveats of the study: After transplant, recipient diversity fell while pathologically expanded clonotypes grew through day 180.

The TCR was taken from a woman aged 45-65 years in good health. Some clones in this sample may be carry-over from other donors' samples. What was sequenced was peripheral blood mononuclear cells. This chain joins TRBV11-3 and TRBJ2-1; D might be TRBD2 (7 bases). DNA for the CDR3: TGTGCCAGCAGCTCGGGGGGCCAGGATGAGCAGTTCTTC. This gives the protein CASSSGGQDEQFF.